Following are 28 T cell receptor delta chains from one sample sequenced in a study of delta chains in infants with herpesvirus infections. TCR cDNA was made from PBMC RNA with gamma- and delta-chain-specific primers. TCRdb redid clone calling on the RT-PCR reads using CATT. The data hold 1,200 or so delta-chain clones, with approximately 29% observed a single time. Material: peripheral blood, obtained at time point 2 of longitudinal follow-up. The receptors originated from a human donor who was a Ugandan infant, either HIV-exposed or HIV-unexposed (not recorded which).

The sample holds a few counts of this clone. The chain combines TRDV1 with TRDJ1; the match to TRDD3 covers 9 bases. Germline V gives CDR1 TSWWSYY, CDR2 QGS. V shed 1 base and J 0 bases; nucleotides not matched to a gene: 15. The CDR3 spans 20 residues. The CDR3 sequence: CALGERWSYDWGRYTDKLIF. The CDR3 DNA sequence: TGTGCTCTTGGGGAACGGTGGTCCTACGACTGGGGGAGATACACCGATAAACTCATCTTT.

This clone was seen a few times. V and J are TRDV1 and TRDJ1, with 11 bases identical to TRDD3. CDR1 is TSWWSYY, CDR2 QGS, per germline. The J segment lost 2 bases and the V segment lost 2 bases, leaving 19 bases of the junction unmatched. This CDR3 contains 21 residues. CDR3 in DNA: TGTGCTCTTGGGGAATACCGTTCCGGCGACTGGGGGATAGACGGGACCGATAAACTCATCTTT. Translation gives CALGEYRSGDWGIDGTDKLIF.

The V call is TRDV2, the J call TRDJ1; 10 nucleotides line up with TRDD3. Germline CDR1 and CDR2: GEAIGNYY and EKD. The CDR3 spans 15 residues. The V gene end was trimmed by 3 bases and the J gene end by 4 bases; junction bases not matched to a gene: 7. The CDR3 coding sequence is TGTGCCTGTGACTCCGGATCTGGGGGATACGATAAACTCATCTTT. Translated: CACDSGSGGYDKLIF.

This clone is large by share. The CDR3: CALEIVLGDIVTDKLIF. The CDR3 DNA follows: TGTGCTCTTGAGATTGTACTGGGGGATATAGTCACCGATAAACTCATCTTT. This sequence joins TRDV1 and TRDJ1, with 11 positions matching TRDD3. Germline lookup yields CDR1 TSWWSYY and CDR2 QGS. V lost 7 bases to trimming and J lost 1 base; unmatched junction nucleotides: 11. This CDR3 has 17 amino acids.

The chain is built from TRDV1 and TRDJ1; 9 bases agree with TRDD3. The CDR3 extends over 22 amino acids. V lost 0 bases, J lost 10 bases, and 30 bases stayed unmatched. Germline V lookup: CDR1 TSWWSYY, CDR2 QGS. CDR3 bases: TGTGCTCTTGGGGAACTATCCCCCATCCATTCTAAGCGGTACTGGGGGACGCAGGTACTCATCTTT. This encodes CALGELSPIHSKRYWGTQVLIF.

This clone has only a few counts. The chain recombines TRDV1 with TRDJ1, with 8 bases that match TRDD3. Germline-derived CDR1 and CDR2 are TSWWSYY and QGS. Losses at the gene ends were 0 bases for V and 4 bases for J; bases not matched to a gene: 13. The CDR3 length is 18 residues. The CDR3 nucleotides are TGTGCTCTTGGGGAACTGTGGGCACTGGGGGTCCCTAGCGATAAACTCATCTTT. This gives the protein CALGELWALGVPSDKLIF.

This clone was recorded a few times. This chain connects TRDV1 to TRDJ3; 10 bases are shared with TRDD3. This CDR3 has 28 residues. Unmatched junction bases numbered 33, after V lost 2 bases and J lost 2 bases. The germline gives CDR1 TSWWSYY, CDR2 QGS. CDR3 bases: TGTGCTCTTGGGGAAAAGGGCGCAACTCACGGAAAAATGTACTGGGGGATTCAAGCTCCCTGGGACACCCGACAGATGTTTTTC. This translates into CALGEKGATHGKMYWGIQAPWDTRQMFF.

This clone has more than one count but fewer than ten. The chain links TRDV2 to TRDJ2; 9 bases are shared with TRDD3. After removal of 3 bases from V and 1 base from J, the junction contained 2 bases not matched to a gene. Germline V lookup: CDR1 GEAIGNYY, CDR2 EKD. The CDR3 is 15 amino acids. DNA of the CDR3: TGTGCCTGTGACGTACTGGGGGATTTGACAGCACAACTCTTCTTT. This encodes CACDVLGDLTAQLFF.

The chain couples TRDV2 to TRDJ1; possibly TRDD3 for D (6 bases). CDR1 GEAIGNYY and CDR2 EKD come from the germline V gene. CDR3 length: 17 amino acids. Trimming cost V 1 base and J 7 bases, with 24 bases left between them. CDR3 nucleotides: TGTGCCTGTGACACAGGGGTACTGGGCCCAAACCGGGGTAAACTCATCTTT. Its protein is CACDTGVLGPNRGKLIF.

This clone was seen a few times. CDR3 nucleotides: TGTGCTCTTGGGGAACTTTCTACCCTGGGGGAGCAGAACGATAAACTCATCTTT. This encodes CALGELSTLGEQNDKLIF. The gene calls are TRDV1 and TRDJ1; 8 positions agree with TRDD3. This CDR3 spans 18 amino acids. After removal of 0 bases from V and 4 bases from J, the junction contained 13 bases not matched to a gene. Germline loops: CDR1 TSWWSYY, CDR2 QGS.

A note on this clone: The same CDR3 can be traced to other DNA sequences in this sample. This chain links TRAV38-2/DV8 with TRDJ1; TRDD3 agrees at 12 bases. Losses at the gene ends were 0 bases for V and 6 bases for J; bases not matched to a gene: 15. The CDR3 consists of 19 residues. In germline, CDR1 is TSESDYY, CDR2 QEAYKQQN. CDR3 bases: TGTGCTTATAGGAGCGCGTTCTGGGGGATACGTACGACGTCTTATAAACTCATCTTT. Amino acids: CAYRSAFWGIRTTSYKLIF.

This chain uses TRDV1 with TRDJ2; D gene uncertain. V gave up 8 bases and J gave up 0 bases, with 4 bases separating them. Per the germline V gene, CDR1 is TSWWSYY and CDR2 is QGS. The CDR3 consists of 12 residues. CDR3 nucleotides: TGTGCTCTTTCCTCTTTGACAGCACAACTCTTCTTT. Amino acids: CALSSLTAQLFF.

This chain joins TRDV1 and TRDJ1; D may be TRDD3 (6 bases). V was clipped by 5 bases and J by 1 base, with 23 bases between them. This CDR3 is built from 18 residues. The germline V gene encodes CDR1 TSWWSYY and CDR2 QGS. CDR3 amino acids: CALGRGGGPTTRTDKLIF. CDR3 sequence (DNA): TGTGCTCTTGGGCGAGGTGGGGGCCCCACAACGCGCACCGATAAACTCATCTTT.

The genes are TRDV1 and TRDJ1; possibly TRDD3 for D (6 bases). Germline V gene lookup returns CDR1 TSWWSYY and CDR2 QGS. V was cut by 7 bases and J by 3 bases, with 24 bases left in between. The CDR3 is 17 residues long. CDR3 protein: CALEALGPIRVPDKLIF. CDR3 in DNA: TGTGCTCTTGAGGCCCTGGGTCCGATACGCGTACCCGATAAACTCATCTTT.

This chain uses TRDV1 with TRDJ1, with D possibly TRDD2 on 9 matching bases. V was pared by 1 base and J by 0 bases, with 33 bases between. Germline V CDR1 and CDR2: TSWWSYY, QGS. CDR3 size: 23 residues. This CDR3 is CALGEPLPFLLLGAHRYTDKLIF. In DNA form, the CDR3 reads TGTGCTCTTGGGGAACCGCTTCCCTTCCTACTACTGGGGGCTCACCGGTACACCGATAAACTCATCTTT.

V gene TRDV1 combines with J gene TRDJ1, with D possibly TRDD3 on 6 matching bases. This CDR3 comprises 19 residues. V lost 3 bases and J lost 0, with 23 bases in between. The germline V gene has CDR1 TSWWSYY and CDR2 QGS. Written as DNA, the CDR3 is TGTGCTCTTGGGGAGCTCTCCGGGGGACAGGCCCCCCACACCGATAAACTCATCTTT. Translated: CALGELSGGQAPHTDKLIF.

This rearrangement joins TRDV1 to TRDJ3; 10 bases map to TRDD3. J was trimmed by 0 bases and V by 1 base; bases with no gene match: 12. Germline V lookup: CDR1 TSWWSYY, CDR2 QGS. The CDR3 runs to 22 residues. DNA of the CDR3: TGTGCTCTTGGGGAACCCCCGTACTGGGGGATTTATCACTCCTGGGACACCCGACAGATGTTTTTC. Residues: CALGEPPYWGIYHSWDTRQMFF.

The chain has TRDV1 and TRDJ1, with 13 nucleotides matching TRDD3. The CDR3 spans 21 residues. J gave up 0 bases and V 5 bases, and 18 bases lay outside the gene matches. Germline assignment: CDR1 TSWWSYY and CDR2 QGS. In DNA form, the CDR3 reads TGTGCTCTTGGGCCCCCCTTCCTACCATACTGGGGGATACGAAACACCGATAAACTCATCTTT. Translated, it gives CALGPPFLPYWGIRNTDKLIF.

Only a few counts were recorded for this clone. The genes are TRDV1 and TRDJ1; 7 bases match TRDD3. This CDR3 has 17 amino acids. The J segment lost 8 bases and the V segment lost 1 base, leaving 16 bases of the junction unmatched. Germline-derived CDR1 and CDR2 are TSWWSYY and QGS. CDR3 DNA: TGTGCTCTTGGGGAACCTCATGGCGGGGCTGGGGGCCCGAAACTCATCTTT. Protein product: CALGEPHGGAGGPKLIF.

This clone was seen only a few times. The chain combines TRDV2 with TRDJ3; TRDD3 matches 13 bases. This CDR3 comprises 22 residues. J gave up 0 bases and V 3 bases, and 13 bases lay outside the gene matches. The V gene's germline CDR1 is GEAIGNYY and CDR2 EKD. CDR3 protein: CACDPLRTGGYASSWDTRQMFF. The CDR3 region has the DNA TGTGCCTGTGACCCCCTACGTACTGGGGGATACGCGAGCTCCTGGGACACCCGACAGATGTTTTTC.

This clone is large. The rearrangement links TRDV2 to TRDJ3; 8 bases line up with TRDD3. Germline CDR1 is GEAIGNYY and CDR2 is EKD. V lost 1 base to trimming and J lost 0 bases; unmatched junction nucleotides: 4. The CDR3 totals 18 residues. The CDR3: CACDTLGASSWDTRQMFF. CDR3 DNA: TGTGCCTGTGACACACTGGGGGCCAGCTCCTGGGACACCCGACAGATGTTTTTC.

This clone was counted once. This sequence joins TRDV1 and TRDJ1, with TRDD3 identical over 11 bases. This CDR3 spans 21 amino acids. Trimming at V came to 0 bases and at J to 0 bases, leaving 15 bases not matched to a gene. In germline, CDR1 is TSWWSYY, CDR2 QGS. The CDR3 DNA reads as TGTGCTCTTGGGGAACTGAGTTCCTCAGACTGGGGGATAGGGTACACCGATAAACTCATCTTT. Protein: CALGELSSSDWGIGYTDKLIF.

This rearrangement joins TRDV1 to TRDJ3; the D is unclear. The germline V gene has CDR1 TSWWSYY and CDR2 QGS. This CDR3 spans 18 amino acids. The germline V and J ends were trimmed by 2 bases and 0 bases, with 11 bases remaining between them. DNA of the CDR3: TGTGCTCTTGGGGAAAGACTTACTAACTCCTGGGACACCCGACAGATGTTTTTC. It is translated as CALGERLTNSWDTRQMFF.

The J gene is TRDJ1, the V gene TRDV1; 7 nucleotides match TRDD3. Germline V gene data show CDR1 as TSWWSYY and CDR2 as QGS. The CDR3 totals 18 residues. The ends lost 2 bases at V and 1 base at J; junction bases unmatched: 13. The CDR3: CALGESPLGWGSTDKLIF. DNA for the CDR3: TGTGCTCTTGGGGAAAGTCCCCTGGGCTGGGGGTCCACCGATAAACTCATCTTT.

No V gene call was produced; the J gene was TRDJ1; the table names TRDD3, a call not compared with the DNA. The CDR3 is made up of 15 amino acids. This CDR3 reads CAGGDVHRFTDKLIF. The CDR3 nucleotides read TGTGCTGGGGGTGATGTACACCGATTTACCGATAAACTCATCTTT.

In its sample, this clone is large. The chain joins TRAV38-2/DV8 to TRDJ1, with TRDD3 matching over 11 bases. This CDR3 comprises 20 residues. Unmatched junction bases numbered 21, after V lost 0 bases and J lost 8 bases. The V gene's germline CDR1 is TSESDYY and CDR2 QEAYKQQN. The CDR3 DNA reads TGTGCTTATAGGAGCGCGATTGGGGGCGTACTGGGGGATATCCCACCAAAACTCATCTTT. Residues: CAYRSAIGGVLGDIPPKLIF.

This clone appeared a few times. The gene calls are TRDV1 and TRDJ1, with TRDD2 matching over 9 bases. The CDR3 is 21 residues long. Germline values: CDR1 TSWWSYY, CDR2 QGS. The trim removed 5 bases at V and 0 bases at J, leaving 22 bases unmatched. The CDR3 reads CALGPPPSYGTGAWHTDKLIF. The CDR3 DNA is TGTGCTCTTGGGCCCCCTCCTTCCTACGGTACTGGGGCCTGGCACACCGATAAACTCATCTTT.

The chain joins TRDV2 to TRDJ3; TRDD3 matches at 10 bases. There are 18 residues in the CDR3. Germline V gene data show CDR1 as GEAIGNYY and CDR2 as EKD. The junction had 5 bases not matched to a gene; V was cut back by 2 bases and J by 2 bases. CDR3 DNA: TGTGCCTGTGACAAAATGCTGGGGGATACCTGGGACACCCGACAGATGTTTTTC. It yields the protein CACDKMLGDTWDTRQMFF.